This T cell receptor beta chain was sequenced in a study of T cell clonotyping in hematopoietic cell transplantation. This table comes from immunoSEQ multiplex PCR, and its TCRdb copy is limited to in-frame clones, with some not included. The table records 40,000 to 45,000 clones, less than 95% of them present only once. The V and J ends lost 6 bases and 1 base, in that order; junction bases with no gene match: 6. The CDR3 loop spans 15 amino acids. Germline V gene lookup returns CDR1 LNHDA and CDR2 SQIVND (reference sequence). Study-level points and caveats: Few recipient clonotypes overlapped donors; over 95% were de novo at given depth.

With regard to this clone: Its antigen is still unknown.

This receptor was identified in a woman aged 50 to 65 in good health. Some clones in this sample may be carry-over from other donors' samples. The J gene is TRBJ2-3, the V gene TRBV19; 8 bases map to TRBD2. Sequencing used peripheral blood mononuclear cells. The CDR3 bases are TGTGCCAGTAGCTTTAATAGCGGGGGCACAGATACGCAGTATTTT. Translating gives CASSFNSGGTDTQYF.